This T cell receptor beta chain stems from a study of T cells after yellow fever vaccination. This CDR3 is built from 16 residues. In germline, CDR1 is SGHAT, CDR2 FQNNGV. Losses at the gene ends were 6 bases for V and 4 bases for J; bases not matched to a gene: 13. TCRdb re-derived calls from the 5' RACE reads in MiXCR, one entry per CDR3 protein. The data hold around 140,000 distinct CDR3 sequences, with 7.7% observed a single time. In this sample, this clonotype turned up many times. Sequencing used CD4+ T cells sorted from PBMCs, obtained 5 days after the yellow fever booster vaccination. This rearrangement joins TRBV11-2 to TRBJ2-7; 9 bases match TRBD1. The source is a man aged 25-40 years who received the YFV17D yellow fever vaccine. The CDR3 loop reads CASSYTRTGAGYEQYF. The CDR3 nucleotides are TGTGCCAGCAGTTACACCCGGACAGGGGCGGGTTACGAGCAGTACTTC.